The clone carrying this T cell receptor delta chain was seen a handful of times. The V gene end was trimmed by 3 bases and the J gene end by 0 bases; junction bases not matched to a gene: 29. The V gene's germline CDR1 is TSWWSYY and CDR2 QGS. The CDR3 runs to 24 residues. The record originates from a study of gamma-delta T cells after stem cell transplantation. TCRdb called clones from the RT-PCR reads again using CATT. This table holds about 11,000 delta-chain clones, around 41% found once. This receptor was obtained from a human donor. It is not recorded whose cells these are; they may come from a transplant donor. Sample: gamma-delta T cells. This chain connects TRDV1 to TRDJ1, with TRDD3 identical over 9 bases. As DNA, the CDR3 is TGTGCTCTTGGGGACCGCTTCCAAGCCGACTGGGGGACCAACTGCGGGACCAACACCGATAAACTCATCTTT. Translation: CALGDRFQADWGTNCGTNTDKLIF.